What follows are 28 T cell receptor beta chains derived from one specimen sequenced in a study of lymphopenia after photon versus proton radiotherapy. The method was immunoSEQ multiplex PCR; TCRdb's version includes in-frame clones alone and lacks a portion of them. This sample has about 25,000 clones, with roughly 87% found just once. Sample: peripheral blood, taken from a patient treated with photon-based radiotherapy. The receptors stem from a man aged 50 to 59 with gastric cancer.

The V gene is TRBV5-8, the J gene TRBJ2-1; unclear D gene. With 7 bases removed from V and 4 bases from J, the gap between germline ends came to 3 bases. This CDR3 has 10 amino acids. Germline V lookup: CDR1 SGHTS, CDR2 YDEGEE. The CDR3 loop reads CASGYNEQFF. The DNA for the CDR3 is TGTGCCAGCGGATACAATGAGCAGTTCTTC.

This rearrangement joins TRBV2 to TRBJ2-7, with unresolved D. The CDR3 length is 13 residues. Trimming removed 4 bases from V and 1 base from J, with 8 bases in between. Germline-derived CDR1 and CDR2 are SNHLY and FYNNEI. CDR3 sequence: CASSASGSYEQYF. CDR3 nucleotides: TGTGCCAGCAGTGCCTCAGGATCCTACGAGCAGTACTTC.

This sequence joins TRBV6-5 and TRBJ2-2; D tentatively reads TRBD1 or TRBD2 (5 bases each). With 5 bases removed from V and 6 bases from J, the gap between germline ends came to 16 bases. CDR1 and CDR2 from the germline V gene are MNHEY and SVGAGI. The CDR3 sequence is 15 residues long. Here the CDR3 DNA reads TGTGCCAGCAGTCCCTTCCGGCAGGGACCCGGGGAGCTGTTTTTT. It specifies CASSPFRQGPGELFF.

The V gene is TRBV9, the J gene TRBJ2-5; the match to TRBD2 covers 7 bases. J lost 5 bases, V lost 4 bases, and 11 bases had no gene match. In germline, CDR1 is SGDLS, CDR2 YYNGEE. CDR3 size: 15 residues. The CDR3 region is CASSPRPGTIETQYF. Written as DNA, the CDR3 is TGTGCCAGCAGCCCGCGGCCCGGGACTATTGAGACCCAGTACTTC.

The chain couples TRBV7-9 to TRBJ2-3; 11 bases match TRBD1. Germline CDR1 and CDR2: SEHNR and FQNEAQ (reference sequence). The V segment lost 2 bases and the J segment 6 bases; nucleotides outside the gene matches: 4. This CDR3 comprises 15 residues. The CDR3: CASSLWTGGPDTQYF. The CDR3 DNA reads TGTGCCAGCAGCTTATGGACAGGGGGCCCTGATACGCAGTATTTT.

The V call is TRBV2, the J call TRBJ1-5; D is unresolved. Trimming stripped 4 bases from V and 0 bases from J, with 7 bases between. The CDR3 has 14 amino acids. Looked up from germline, CDR1 is SNHLY and CDR2 is FYNNEI. CDR3 region: CASSVAYSNQPQHF. The CDR3, as DNA: TGTGCCAGCAGTGTAGCGTATAGCAATCAGCCCCAGCATTTT.

V is TRBV29-1 and J is TRBJ2-1, with 7 bases matching TRBD1. Germline V gene sequence: CDR1 SQVTM, CDR2 ANQGSEA. This CDR3 region has 13 residues. The ends lost 1 base at V and 6 bases at J; junction bases unmatched: 3. CDR3 nucleotides: TGCAGCGTTGAAGGACAGGGTGGCAATGAGCAGTTCTTC. It specifies CSVEGQGGNEQFF.

The genes are TRBV19 and TRBJ1-3; possible D gene TRBD1, 6 bases. This CDR3 is 14 amino acids long. Germline V lookup: CDR1 LNHDA, CDR2 SQIVND (reference sequence). The V end lost 5 bases, the J end lost 3 bases, and 11 bases lay between the germline ends. This chain's CDR3 is CASSVQGRGNTIYF. CDR3 nucleotide sequence: TGTGCCAGTAGTGTACAGGGCCGTGGAAACACCATATATTTT. Full variable domain (rest looked up from reference TRBV19 and TRBJ1-3): DGGITQSPKYLFRKEGQNVTLSCEQNLNHDAMYWYRQDPGQGLRLIYYSQIVNDFQKGDIAEGYSVSREKKESFPLTVTSAQKNPTAFYLCASSVQGRGNTIYFGEGSWLTVV.

The CDR3 sequence: CASSSRDTYEQYV. CDR3 nucleotide sequence: TGTGCCAGCAGCTCCCGGGACACCTACGAGCAGTACGTC. J is TRBJ2-7 and V is TRBV21-1; the table's D call, TRBD1, has no DNA check behind it. TRBV21-1 is an annotated pseudogene. The CDR3 extends over 13 amino acids.

The J gene is TRBJ1-4, the V gene TRBV2; D not certain. Germline CDR1 is SNHLY and CDR2 is FYNNEI. This CDR3 spans 12 amino acids. Trimming took 6 bases from V and 3 from J, leaving 5 bases between them. The CDR3 nucleotides are TGTGCCAGCAGGGCCGCTAATGAAAAACTGTTTTTT. Its protein product is CASRAANEKLFF.

DNA for the CDR3: TGTGCCAGCAGTGTCGGACAGGGCGGGCAGTATTTT. Translated, it gives CASSVGQGGQYF. V usage is TRBV6-1 and J usage is TRBJ2-3; 8 positions agree with TRBD1. Germline V gives CDR1 MNHNS, CDR2 SASEGT. V shed 4 bases and J 11 bases; nucleotides not matched to a gene: 5. The CDR3 contains 12 residues.

V is TRBV11-2 and J is TRBJ2-3; TRBD1 might be the D (6 bases). The germline V gene has CDR1 SGHAT and CDR2 FQNNGV. The CDR3 spans 17 residues. Trimming took off 1 base at V and 2 bases at J, with 16 bases between the two ends. CDR3 nucleotides: TGTGCCAGCAGCTTAGCGTCCACAGGGCCTATCACAGATACGCAGTATTTT. This translates into CASSLASTGPITDTQYF.

The chain links TRBV7-3 to TRBJ2-1, with D perhaps assigned TRBD1 or TRBD2 (5 bases each). The V gene's germline CDR1 is SGHTA and CDR2 FQGTGA. Trimming removed 7 bases from V and 10 bases from J, with 17 bases in between. The CDR3 runs 13 residues. CDR3 DNA: TGTGCCAGCACCCGGGGCAGGGCAGGGGAGCAGTTCTTC. Translated, it gives CASTRGRAGEQFF.

This sequence joins TRBV2 and TRBJ1-5; TRBD1 matches 10 bases. V lost 6 bases and J lost 6; bases outside the gene matches: 8. The CDR3 is 15 amino acids. Germline-derived CDR1 and CDR2 are SNHLY and FYNNEI. The CDR3 region is CASSTGQGLGQPQHF. CDR3 in DNA: TGTGCCAGCAGCACGGGACAGGGGTTGGGTCAGCCCCAGCATTTT.

V gene TRBV5-5 combines with J gene TRBJ2-5; TRBD1 aligns across 9 bases. The J segment lost 5 bases and the V segment lost 4 bases, leaving 12 bases of the junction unmatched. CDR1 and CDR2 (germline): SGHKS, YYEKEE (reference sequence). The CDR3 has 16 residues. CDR3 in DNA: TGTGCCAGCAGCCTGGTACAGGGACAGGGCGGCGAGACCCAGTACTTC. This encodes CASSLVQGQGGETQYF.

V gene TRBV6-1 combines with J gene TRBJ2-4, with no clear D. Germline-derived CDR1 and CDR2 are MNHNS and SASEGT. The CDR3 is 13 amino acids. Trimming shortened V by 2 bases and J by 7 bases, and 9 bases separated the two germline ends. The DNA of the CDR3 is TGTGCCAGCAGTGAAAGTGGGGTGAACATTCAGTACTTC. This gives the protein CASSESGVNIQYF.

The chain is built from TRBV2 and TRBJ2-6; no definite D call. V lost 7 bases and J lost 3, with 4 bases in between. The CDR3 loop spans 12 amino acids. From germline, CDR1 is SNHLY and CDR2 FYNNEI. CDR3 sequence (DNA): TGTGCCAGCATTGGTGGGGCCAACGTCCTGACTTTC. Amino acids: CASIGGANVLTF.

The chain recombines TRBV18 with TRBJ1-2, with unresolved D. Deletions cut 3 bases from V and 8 bases from J, with 13 bases between. The CDR3 is made up of 13 amino acids. Per the germline V gene, CDR1 is KGHSH and CDR2 is LQKENI. The CDR3 reads CASSPTRELGYTF. CDR3 DNA sequence: TGTGCCAGCTCACCTACCCGGGAGTTGGGCTACACCTTC.

The chain couples TRBV25-1 to TRBJ2-3; 9 nucleotides agree with TRBD1. Germline lookup yields CDR1 MGHDK and CDR2 SYGVNS. With 3 bases clipped from V and 6 bases from J, the junction kept 7 bases outside the gene matches. This CDR3 contains 15 residues. The DNA of the CDR3 is TGTGCCAGCAGTGAGCCGGGACAGGGACCCGATACGCAGTATTTT. Encoded protein: CASSEPGQGPDTQYF. The full variable domain, rest sourced from reference TRBV25-1 and TRBJ2-3, is EADIYQTPRYLVIGTGKKITLECSQTMGHDKMYWYQQDPGMELHLIHYSYGVNSTEKGDLSSESTVSRIRTEHFPLTLESARPSHTSQYLCASSEPGQGPDTQYFGPGTRLTVL.

The V gene is TRBV20-1, the J gene TRBJ1-1; D unresolved. Germline V gene lookup returns CDR1 DFQATT and CDR2 SNEGSKA (reference sequence). The CDR3 length is 11 residues. Trimming took off 0 bases at V and 11 bases at J, with 10 bases between the two ends. CDR3 nucleotide sequence: TGCAGTGCTAGAGACGGGATGGGGGCTTTCTTT. It encodes CSARDGMGAFF.

The chain uses TRBV18 and TRBJ1-1, with a weak D call TRBD1 (5 bases). V lost 6 bases and J 4 bases, leaving 12 bases between the germline ends. This CDR3 region has 13 residues. The germline CDR1 and CDR2 sequences are KGHSH and LQKENI. This CDR3 is CASSRGGTTEAFF. CDR3 DNA sequence: TGTGCCAGCTCCCGGGGGGGGACCACTGAAGCTTTCTTT.

The rearrangement joins TRBV6-6 to TRBJ2-7, with TRBD2 matching 7 bases. J lost 0 bases, V lost 7 bases, and 6 bases had no gene match. Germline CDR1 is MNHNY and CDR2 is SVGAGI (reference sequence). The CDR3 is 14 residues long. The CDR3 bases are TGTGCCAGCATGGGGGGGGTCGGCTCCTACGAGCAGTACGTC. This translates into CASMGGVGSYEQYV.

The chain couples TRBV19 to TRBJ1-6, with D perhaps matching TRBD1 (5 bases). V lost 6 bases to trimming and J lost 3 bases, with 12 bases between them. Germline V gene data show CDR1 as LNHDA and CDR2 as SQIVND (reference sequence). The CDR3 runs to 15 residues. CDR3 amino acids: CASRKDSLYNSPLHF. CDR3 DNA: TGTGCCAGTAGAAAAGACAGCCTCTATAATTCACCCCTCCACTTT.

This clone was counted a single time. This sequence joins TRBV10-3 and TRBJ2-5; 15 positions agree with TRBD2. Trimming at V came to 6 bases and at J to 6 bases, leaving 5 bases not matched to a gene. CDR1 and CDR2 (germline): ENHRY, SYGVKD. The CDR3 is 15 amino acids. CDR3 region: CAISGLAGGPQTQYF. In DNA, the CDR3 is TGTGCCATCAGCGGACTAGCGGGGGGGCCGCAGACCCAGTACTTC.

The rearrangement joins TRBV29-1 to TRBJ1-2, with TRBD1 matching 8 bases. The V gene's germline CDR1 is SQVTM and CDR2 ANQGSEA. CDR3 length equals 12 residues. With 5 bases clipped from V and 6 bases from J, the junction kept 5 bases outside the gene matches. CDR3 amino acids: CSVQDRDDGYTF. DNA of the CDR3: TGCAGCGTTCAGGACAGGGATGATGGCTACACCTTC. Full variable domain (outside the CDR3, taken from reference TRBV29-1 and TRBJ1-2): SAVISQKPSRDICQRGTSLTIQCQVDSQVTMMFWYRQQPGQSLTLIATANQGSEATYESGFVIDKFPISRPNLTFSTLTVSNMSPEDSSIYLCSVQDRDDGYTFGSGTRLTVV.

CDR3 amino acids: CASSLRQGSQPQHF. DNA for the CDR3: TGTGCCAGCAGTCTCAGACAGGGGAGCCAGCCCCAGCATTTT. The chain uses TRBV7-2 and TRBJ1-5, with 8 bases aligning to TRBD1. The J segment lost 7 bases and the V segment lost 6 bases, leaving 8 bases of the junction unmatched. CDR1 and CDR2 from the germline V gene are SGHTA and FQGNSA. The CDR3 runs 14 residues.

In this sample, this clone turned up a few times. V is TRBV7-8 and J is TRBJ2-1; maybe TRBD2 (5 bases). The V end was cut by 4 bases, the J end by 15 bases, with 16 bases between. Per the germline V gene, CDR1 is SGHVS and CDR2 is FQNEAQ. The CDR3 contains 12 residues. The CDR3 bases are TGTGCCAGCAGCTCGCGACGGGATTCAGGGTTCTTC. Its protein product is CASSSRRDSGFF.

This chain links TRBV11-2 with TRBJ2-7; D is unresolved. The CDR3 is 12 residues long. Germline V gene lookup returns CDR1 SGHAT and CDR2 FQNNGV. Trimming pared 5 bases from V and 6 bases from J, leaving 11 bases between. The DNA for the CDR3 is TGTGCCAGCAGCCCGTTCGGTGGCGAGCAGTACGTC. This sequence encodes CASSPFGGEQYV.